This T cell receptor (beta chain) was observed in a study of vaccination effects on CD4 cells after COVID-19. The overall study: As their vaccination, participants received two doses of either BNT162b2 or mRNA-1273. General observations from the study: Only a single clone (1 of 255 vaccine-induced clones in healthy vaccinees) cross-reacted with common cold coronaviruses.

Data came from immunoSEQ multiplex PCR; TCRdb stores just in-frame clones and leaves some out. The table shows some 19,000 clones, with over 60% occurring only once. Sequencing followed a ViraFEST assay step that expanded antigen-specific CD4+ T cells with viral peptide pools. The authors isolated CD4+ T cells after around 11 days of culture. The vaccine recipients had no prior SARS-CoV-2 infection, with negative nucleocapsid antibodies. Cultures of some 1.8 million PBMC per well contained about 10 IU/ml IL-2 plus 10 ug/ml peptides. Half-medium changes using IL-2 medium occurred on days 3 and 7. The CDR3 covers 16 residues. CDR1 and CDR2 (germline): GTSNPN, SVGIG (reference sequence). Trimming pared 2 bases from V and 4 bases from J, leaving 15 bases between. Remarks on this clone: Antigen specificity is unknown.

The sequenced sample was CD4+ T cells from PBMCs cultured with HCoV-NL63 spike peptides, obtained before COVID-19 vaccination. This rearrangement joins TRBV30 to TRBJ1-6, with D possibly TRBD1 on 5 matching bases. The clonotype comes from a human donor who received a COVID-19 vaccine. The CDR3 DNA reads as TGTGCCTGGAGTCGTCGTGGGACTGCATATAATTCACCCCTCCACTTT. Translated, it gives CAWSRRGTAYNSPLHF.